Shown below are 25 T cell receptor beta chains from a single sample sequenced in a study of cytomegalovirus exposure and HLA in healthy donors. Both 60 Vbeta primers and 13 Jbeta primers went into the PCR. The method was immunoSEQ multiplex PCR; TCRdb's version includes in-frame clones alone and lacks a portion of them. The sample gives about 95,000 clones, 78% of which show up once; 4.1% is in the top ten. Sequences were obtained from PBMCs. The receptors originated from a woman aged 40 to 50 in good health and CMV-seropositive.

Regarding this clone: This is likely a read error, given that the CDR3 carries no conserved phenylalanine or tryptophan at its end. The DNA is left out, because the CDR3 cannot be placed on it with certainty; the CDR3 is given as TCRdb lists it. The V gene is TRBV7-9, the J gene TRBJ2-7; the D call in the table, TRBD1, was not verified against the DNA. In germline, CDR1 is SEHNR, CDR2 FQNEAQ (reference sequence). The CDR3 has 13 residues if both end residues are counted. The CDR3 loop reads CASSRTGQVPFSL.

The J gene is TRBJ2-1, the V gene TRBV27, with D perhaps matching TRBD1 (6 bases). V gave up 3 bases and J gave up 7 bases, with 10 bases separating them. Germline CDR1 reads MNHEY; CDR2 reads SMNVEV (reference sequence). The CDR3 has 13 amino acids. The CDR3, as DNA: TGTGCCAGCAGTTTGTGGACAGATAATGAGCAGTTCTTC. Amino acid sequence: CASSLWTDNEQFF.

V is TRBV2 and J is TRBJ1-2; 9 nucleotides match TRBD1. Germline CDR1 SNHLY, CDR2 FYNNEI. The V and J ends lost 7 bases and 8 bases, in that order; junction bases with no gene match: 8. CDR3 size: 13 residues. Here the CDR3 DNA reads TGTGCCAGCACTGACACAGGGGGCGGAGGCTACACCTTC. Translation gives CASTDTGGGGYTF. Drawing the rest from reference TRBV2 and TRBJ1-2, the complete variable domain is EPEVTQTPSHQVTQMGQEVILRCVPISNHLYFYWYRQILGQKVEFLVSFYNNEISEKSEIFDDQFSVERPDGSNFTLKIRSTKLEDSAMYFCASTDTGGGGYTFGSGTRLTVV.

Worth noting for this clone: One end of the junction does not line up with germline, which may come from a read error. Here the CDR3 reads CASSKAPGTDTQYF. The CDR3 DNA is TGTGCTAGCAGCAAAGCCCCTGGCACAGATACGCAGTATTTT. The J gene is TRBJ2-3, the V gene TRBV7-7; D remains unclear. Germline V gene sequence: CDR1 SSHAT, CDR2 FNYEAQ (reference sequence). The length of the CDR3 is 14 residues.

V is TRBV19 and J is TRBJ2-3, with TRBD2 identical over 13 bases. V trimming: 6 bases; J trimming: 4 bases; junction bases outside the gene matches: 7. Germline loops: CDR1 LNHDA, CDR2 SQIVND (reference sequence). CDR3 length equals 16 residues. Here the CDR3 reads CASSTPGLAGADTQYF. DNA for the CDR3: TGTGCCAGTAGCACCCCAGGACTAGCGGGAGCAGATACGCAGTATTTT.

V usage is TRBV4-2 and J usage is TRBJ2-3; 7 nucleotides match TRBD2. With V trimmed by 4 bases and J by 2 bases, 6 bases remained unmatched. CDR3 length: 15 residues. The germline CDR1 and CDR2 sequences are LGHNA and YNFKEQ. CDR3 protein: CASSPGTTVTDTQYF. In nucleotides, the CDR3 is TGTGCCAGCAGCCCCGGGACTACCGTCACAGATACGCAGTATTTT.

The CDR3 protein is CASSTRGRADQPQHF. CDR3 sequence (DNA): TGTGCCAGCAGTACCCGAGGGCGGGCGGATCAGCCCCAGCATTTT. The genes are TRBV2 and TRBJ1-5; D gene ambiguous. Germline loops: CDR1 SNHLY, CDR2 FYNNEI. V gave up 5 bases and J gave up 5 bases, with 16 bases separating them. The CDR3 length is 15 residues.

The rearrangement links TRBV6-5 to TRBJ2-7; tentative D call: TRBD1 (7 bases). Germline CDR1 reads MNHEY; CDR2 reads SVGAGI. The CDR3 is made up of 14 amino acids. V lost 6 bases and J 2 bases, leaving 14 bases between the germline ends. CDR3 nucleotide sequence: TGTGCCAGCAGGTCAGGGGGGCCCCCCTACGAGCAGTACTTC. Translation gives CASRSGGPPYEQYF.

The gene calls are TRBV25-1 and TRBJ2-7; D is ambiguous. This CDR3 region has 12 residues. Trimming took 4 bases from V and 0 from J, leaving 4 bases between them. Germline V gene sequence: CDR1 MGHDK, CDR2 SYGVNS. This CDR3 is CASSGSSYEQYF. The CDR3 nucleotides read TGTGCCAGCAGTGGCAGCTCCTACGAGCAGTACTTC.

The chain links TRBV7-8 to TRBJ2-2, with 7 bases fitting TRBD1. Germline V CDR1 and CDR2: SGHVS, FQNEAQ. The CDR3 runs to 14 residues. Germline trimming cut 2 bases from V and 4 bases from J; bases unmatched to any gene: 1. The CDR3 region has the DNA TGTGCCAGCAGCTTAAGGGACAGCACCGGGGAGCTGTTTTTT. This translates into CASSLRDSTGELFF. Full variable domain (missing parts from reference TRBV7-8 and TRBJ2-2): GAGVSQSPRYKVAKRGQDVALRCDPISGHVSLFWYQQALGQGPEFLTYFQNEAQLDKSGLPSDRFFAERPEGSVSTLKIQRTQQEDSAVYLCASSLRDSTGELFFGEGSRLTVL.

The rearrangement links TRBV4-1 to TRBJ2-5, with TRBD2 matching 7 bases. This CDR3 spans 16 amino acids. Germline CDR1 reads MGHRA; CDR2 reads YSYEKL. The J segment lost 11 bases and the V segment lost 1 base, leaving 16 bases of the junction unmatched. CDR3 in amino acids: CASSQAAQGLREEQYF. For the CDR3, the DNA is TGCGCCAGCAGCCAAGCTGCCCAGGGCCTACGGGAGGAGCAGTACTTC.

The rearrangement joins TRBV6-1 to TRBJ2-3; the match to TRBD2 covers 8 bases. This CDR3 is 15 amino acids long. V dropped 2 bases and J dropped 8; count of bases not matched to a gene: 9. Germline CDR1 MNHNS, CDR2 SASEGT. CDR3 nucleotide sequence: TGTGCCAGCAGTGAACTGGCTAGCGGGCCGGGTACGCAGTATTTT. Translated, it gives CASSELASGPGTQYF.

This clone was detected a few times. The chain couples TRBV30 to TRBJ2-1; weak D call: TRBD2 (6 bases). The CDR3 totals 14 residues. Germline-derived CDR1 and CDR2 are GTSNPN and SVGIG (reference sequence). The germline V and J ends were trimmed by 0 bases and 12 bases, with 18 bases remaining between them. CDR3: CAWSVEVASVGQFF. The CDR3 bases are TGTGCCTGGAGTGTAGAGGTAGCTAGCGTGGGGCAGTTCTTC.

V and J are TRBV29-1 and TRBJ1-5, with TRBD1 identical over 9 bases. This CDR3 is 13 amino acids long. Germline values: CDR1 SQVTM, CDR2 ANQGSEA. CDR3 coding DNA: TGCAGTACAGGGGGCGAGAGCAATCAGCCCCAGCATTTT. It translates to CSTGGESNQPQHF.

The rearrangement joins TRBV5-1 to TRBJ2-3; perhaps TRBD2 as D (7 bases). This CDR3 spans 14 amino acids. CDR1 and CDR2 from the germline V gene are SGHRS and YFSETQ. Trimming stripped 0 bases from V and 6 bases from J, with 11 bases between. The CDR3 region has the DNA TGCGCCAGCAGCTTGGACGGGGGGCCGGATACGCAGTATTTT. Encoded protein: CASSLDGGPDTQYF.

This chain links TRBV18 with TRBJ2-2, with a weak D call TRBD2 (6 bases). The CDR3 totals 15 residues. V was trimmed by 0 bases and J by 5 bases, leaving 10 bases between them. The germline V gene encodes CDR1 KGHSH and CDR2 LQKENI. The CDR3 DNA reads TGTGCCAGCTCACCACCGGAGGGAGTAACCGGGGAGCTGTTTTTT. Amino acid sequence: CASSPPEGVTGELFF.

The J gene is TRBJ2-7, the V gene TRBV5-1, with 11 positions matching TRBD2. Per the germline V gene, CDR1 is SGHRS and CDR2 is YFSETQ. J gave up 2 bases and V 1 base, and 11 bases lay outside the gene matches. The CDR3 sequence is 18 residues long. CDR3 coding DNA: TGCGCCAGCAGCTTGAAACCCCATCTAGCGGGGGGAGCCTACGAGCAGTACTTC. Residues: CASSLKPHLAGGAYEQYF.

The chain combines TRBV28 with TRBJ2-1, with a tentative D call TRBD1 (5 bases). The V gene lost 4 bases and the J gene lost 4 bases, with 8 bases spanning the gap. This CDR3 is 13 amino acids long. Germline loops: CDR1 MDHEN, CDR2 SYDVKM. The CDR3 sequence: CASSWTLYNEQFF. CDR3 bases: TGTGCCAGCAGTTGGACATTATACAATGAGCAGTTCTTC.

The chain combines TRBV5-5 with TRBJ2-1; the match to TRBD2 covers 14 bases. Looked up from germline, CDR1 is SGHKS and CDR2 is YYEKEE (reference sequence). The CDR3 loop spans 15 amino acids. Trimming at V came to 3 bases and at J to 8 bases, leaving 4 bases not matched to a gene. The CDR3 is CASSWGLAGDDEQFF. The CDR3 nucleotides read TGTGCCAGCAGCTGGGGACTAGCGGGAGACGATGAGCAGTTCTTC.

V and J are TRBV13 and TRBJ1-1; D is undetermined. The CDR3 length is 12 residues. Germline lookup yields CDR1 PRHDT and CDR2 FYEKMQ (reference sequence). The ends were cut back, 3 bases at V and 1 base at J, with 3 bases in the middle. The CDR3 bases are TGTGCCAGCAGCTTCGGGAACACTGAAGCTTTCTTT. It translates to CASSFGNTEAFF.

V is TRBV5-1 and J is TRBJ2-3; 7 bases agree with TRBD2. The V gene end was trimmed by 4 bases and the J gene end by 2 bases; junction bases not matched to a gene: 4. The CDR3 length is 14 residues. Germline V gene data show CDR1 as SGHRS and CDR2 as YFSETQ. The CDR3 reads CASSGGTNTDTQYF. As DNA, the CDR3 is TGCGCCAGCAGCGGCGGGACTAACACAGATACGCAGTATTTT.

This rearrangement joins TRBV19 to TRBJ2-1; 7 nucleotides line up with TRBD2. CDR3 length: 14 amino acids. Germline CDR1 reads LNHDA; CDR2 reads SQIVND (reference sequence). J lost 6 bases, V lost 5 bases, and 7 bases had no gene match. CDR3 sequence reads: CASSAWEGLNEQFF. The CDR3 DNA reads as TGTGCCAGTAGTGCTTGGGAGGGACTCAATGAGCAGTTCTTC.

The rearrangement links TRBV19 to TRBJ2-7, with D perhaps TRBD2 (6 bases). Germline V CDR1 and CDR2: LNHDA, SQIVND (reference sequence). The CDR3 contains 15 residues. The V end lost 2 bases, the J end lost 0 bases, and 11 bases lay between the germline ends. CDR3: CASSIFGGDSYEQYF. DNA for the CDR3: TGTGCCAGTAGTATATTTGGCGGGGACTCCTACGAGCAGTACTTC.

Notes on this clone: Within the sample, other DNA sequences also encode this same CDR3. The rearrangement joins TRBV2 to TRBJ2-5, with 11 bases matching TRBD2. Trimming removed 6 bases from V and 0 bases from J; junction bases left unmatched: 3. Looked up from germline, CDR1 is SNHLY and CDR2 is FYNNEI. The CDR3 totals 15 residues. The CDR3 coding sequence is TGTGCCAGCAGCGGGACTAGCGGATACCAAGAGACCCAGTACTTC. Protein product: CASSGTSGYQETQYF.

The J gene is TRBJ2-7, the V gene TRBV7-2, with 8 bases lining up with TRBD2. The CDR3 is 15 residues long. The V segment lost 5 bases and the J segment 0 bases; nucleotides outside the gene matches: 6. The germline V gene has CDR1 SGHTA and CDR2 FQGNSA. The CDR3 sequence: CASSRAGASSYEQYF. In nucleotides, the CDR3 is TGTGCCAGCAGCAGAGCGGGGGCGAGCTCCTACGAGCAGTACTTC.